The 21 T cell receptor beta chains presented below share a single source sample, sequenced in a study of blood T cell repertoires in COVID-19. The repertoire was sequenced with immunoSEQ multiplex PCR; TCRdb's copy has only in-frame clones and lacks some. The table has about 100,000 clones, approximately 85% seen once; the top ten hold under 7%. Material: peripheral blood. The receptor source for this set is a woman aged 60-75 years with acute or convalescent COVID-19.

This chain uses TRBV19 with TRBJ2-7, with 7 bases matching TRBD2. Germline assignment: CDR1 LNHDA and CDR2 SQIVND (reference sequence). CDR3 length equals 15 residues. The junction had 15 bases not matched to a gene; V was cut back by 5 bases and J by 8 bases. As DNA, the CDR3 is TGTGCCAGTAGTCCTTTGGGAGGGAGCCTCTCTCAGCAGTACTTC. It specifies CASSPLGGSLSQQYF. The full variable domain, with the rest looked up from reference TRBV19 and TRBJ2-7, is DGGITQSPKYLFRKEGQNVTLSCEQNLNHDAMYWYRQDPGQGLRLIYYSQIVNDFQKGDIAEGYSVSREKKESFPLTVTSAQKNPTAFYLCASSPLGGSLSQQYFGPGTRLTVT.

The chain joins TRBV7-9 to TRBJ2-3, with 7 bases that match TRBD2. Germline V gives CDR1 SEHNR, CDR2 FQNEAQ (reference sequence). J gave up 2 bases and V 5 bases, and 10 bases lay outside the gene matches. The CDR3 spans 16 residues. The CDR3 sequence is CASSPRWSGITDTQYF. The CDR3 region has the DNA TGTGCCAGCAGCCCTAGGTGGAGCGGGATCACAGATACGCAGTATTTT. The full variable domain, rest sourced from reference TRBV7-9 and TRBJ2-3, is DTGVSQNPRHKITKRGQNVTFRCDPISEHNRLYWYRQTLGQGPEFLTYFQNEAQLEKSRLLSDRFSAERPKGSFSTLEIQRTEQGDSAMYLCASSPRWSGITDTQYFGPGTRLTVL.

The V and J genes are TRBV27 and TRBJ1-5; D is ambiguous. CDR1 and CDR2 (germline): MNHEY, SMNVEV (reference sequence). Trimming stripped 6 bases from V and 0 bases from J, with 6 bases between. The CDR3 spans 13 residues. The CDR3 protein is CASRPVSNQPQHF. The CDR3 DNA reads TGTGCCAGCAGACCAGTTAGCAATCAGCCCCAGCATTTT.

This clone came up a few times. This chain joins TRBV2 and TRBJ1-1, with 9 bases aligning to TRBD1. This CDR3 is 13 amino acids long. V was pared by 8 bases and J by 5 bases, with 6 bases of the junction left unmatched. In germline, CDR1 is SNHLY, CDR2 FYNNEI. The DNA for the CDR3 is TGTGCCAGCGGATGGGACAGGGAGACTGAAGCTTTCTTT. This translates into CASGWDRETEAFF.

This clone appeared a few times. The CDR3 region is CASSLAGAHEQFF. As DNA, the CDR3 is TGTGCCAGCAGTTTAGCGGGGGCGCATGAGCAGTTCTTC. The chain is built from TRBV12-3 or TRBV12-4 and TRBJ2-1; possible D gene TRBD1, 6 bases. The CDR3 is made up of 13 amino acids. V was clipped by 0 bases and J by 8 bases, with 8 bases between them.

This clone has just a few counts. The chain joins TRBV27 to TRBJ1-1, with 7 bases matching TRBD1. The CDR3 spans 14 residues. CDR1 MNHEY and CDR2 SMNVEV come from the germline V gene (reference sequence). Unmatched junction bases numbered 6, after V lost 7 bases and J lost 1 base. The chain's CDR3 is CASIDRAANTEAFF. Here the CDR3 DNA reads TGTGCCAGCATCGACAGGGCAGCGAACACTGAAGCTTTCTTT.

V gene TRBV7-8 combines with J gene TRBJ2-1, with 12 bases aligning to TRBD2. This CDR3 has 15 residues. V lost 5 bases to trimming and J lost 6 bases; unmatched junction nucleotides: 5. From germline, CDR1 is SGHVS and CDR2 FQNEAQ. CDR3 loop: CASSTGLAGTNEQFF. CDR3 nucleotides: TGTGCCAGCAGCACCGGACTAGCGGGGACCAATGAGCAGTTCTTC.

The chain couples TRBV29-1 to TRBJ2-3; a weak D match, TRBD1 (5 bases). Germline lookup yields CDR1 SQVTM and CDR2 ANQGSEA. The V gene lost 2 bases and the J gene lost 6 bases, with 15 bases spanning the gap. The CDR3 extends over 14 amino acids. The CDR3 DNA reads TGCAGCGTTGAACCCTACCAGGGTTCGGATACGCAGTATTTT. Protein product: CSVEPYQGSDTQYF.

V and J are TRBV18 and TRBJ1-2; D possibly corresponds to TRBD1 (6 bases). Trimming left V 5 bases short and J 4 bases short, with 20 bases between. The CDR3 loop spans 16 amino acids. CDR1 and CDR2 from the germline V gene are KGHSH and LQKENI. The CDR3 spells CASSDPGAGERYGYTF. The CDR3 DNA follows: TGTGCCAGCTCAGACCCTGGGGCAGGGGAGCGCTATGGCTACACCTTC.

The CDR3 spells CAPPGGSYNEQFF. CDR3 bases: TGTGCCCCCCCAGGAGGATCCTACAATGAGCAGTTCTTC. The rearrangement uses TRBV27 and TRBJ2-1; possibly TRBD2 for D (5 bases). V dropped 11 bases and J dropped 1 base, with 12 bases sitting between them. The CDR3 is 13 residues long. Germline lookup yields CDR1 MNHEY and CDR2 SMNVEV (reference sequence).

This clone was seen a single time. The chain combines TRBV19 with TRBJ1-6, with D tentatively TRBD1 (6 bases). In germline, CDR1 is LNHDA, CDR2 SQIVND (reference sequence). The ends were cut back, 8 bases at V and 6 bases at J, with 14 bases in the middle. This CDR3 is 14 amino acids long. The CDR3 region has the DNA TGTGCCAGTGGAACGACAGGTTCTAATTCACCCCTCCACTTT. Protein product: CASGTTGSNSPLHF.

The chain is built from TRBV28 and TRBJ1-3, with D maybe TRBD1 (6 bases). Trimming left V 3 bases short and J 0 bases short, with 12 bases between. The CDR3 loop spans 16 amino acids. Germline V gene lookup returns CDR1 MDHEN and CDR2 SYDVKM. The CDR3 loop reads CASSLGGLTSGNTIYF. In nucleotides, the CDR3 is TGTGCCAGCAGTTTGGGGGGGCTAACCTCTGGAAACACCATATATTTT.

The chain has TRBV19 and TRBJ1-1; TRBD1 might be the D (5 bases). Germline assignment: CDR1 LNHDA and CDR2 SQIVND (reference sequence). There are 12 residues in the CDR3. Trimming took off 6 bases at V and 5 bases at J, with 10 bases between the two ends. CDR3 region: CASRMGLTEAFF. CDR3 coding DNA: TGTGCCAGTAGAATGGGGCTTACTGAAGCTTTCTTT.

The rearrangement joins TRBV18 to TRBJ1-5, with D possibly being TRBD1 (5 bases). CDR1 KGHSH and CDR2 LQKENI come from the germline V gene. This CDR3 is 14 amino acids long. The V end was cut by 3 bases, the J end by 6 bases, with 12 bases between. CDR3 protein: CASSPGGGSQPQHF. DNA of the CDR3: TGTGCCAGCTCACCGGGGGGTGGGAGTCAGCCCCAGCATTTT.

The CDR3 sequence: CSVEETGGFEQFF. CDR3 coding DNA: TGCAGCGTTGAGGAGACAGGGGGGTTCGAGCAGTTCTTC. The chain joins TRBV29-1 to TRBJ2-1; 9 bases line up with TRBD1. Germline values: CDR1 SQVTM, CDR2 ANQGSEA. This CDR3 spans 13 amino acids. The ends lost 3 bases at V and 10 bases at J; junction bases unmatched: 7.

This chain uses TRBV27 with TRBJ1-2; TRBD1 aligns across 11 bases. CDR1 is MNHEY and CDR2 is SMNVEV in the germline V gene (reference sequence). Unmatched junction bases numbered 7, after V lost 2 bases and J lost 8 bases. The CDR3 is 15 residues long. This CDR3 is CASSLSGQGAPGYTF. CDR3 DNA: TGTGCCAGCAGTTTAAGCGGACAGGGGGCCCCCGGCTACACCTTC.

The V and J genes are TRBV3-1 (or the pseudogene TRBV3-2) and TRBJ2-1; 7 bases line up with TRBD2. Germline CDR1 and CDR2: LGHDT and YNNKEL (reference sequence). The CDR3 extends over 16 amino acids. The J segment lost 4 bases and the V segment lost 0 bases, leaving 6 bases of the junction unmatched. The CDR3 coding sequence is TGTGCCAGCAGCCAAGATGGGATAGCGGGTTACAATGAGCAGTTCTTC. Amino acids: CASSQDGIAGYNEQFF.

The rearrangement joins TRBV5-1 to TRBJ1-2, with 10 bases that match TRBD1. This CDR3 is built from 15 residues. Germline values: CDR1 SGHRS, CDR2 YFSETQ. Losses at the gene ends were 0 bases for V and 4 bases for J; bases not matched to a gene: 3. In DNA, the CDR3 is TGCGCCAGCAGCTTGGGACAGGGGGCAGGCTATGGCTACACCTTC. Its translation is CASSLGQGAGYGYTF.

This clone was counted once. This chain joins TRBV6-6 and TRBJ1-1, with TRBD1 identical over 8 bases. In germline, CDR1 is MNHNY, CDR2 SVGAGI (reference sequence). After removal of 6 bases from V and 6 bases from J, the junction contained 9 bases not matched to a gene. This CDR3 contains 14 residues. The CDR3 nucleotides are TGTGCCAGCAGAGAGACAGGGGATCGCGCTGAAGCTTTCTTT. Protein sequence: CASRETGDRAEAFF.

This clone is a singleton in its sample. The chain has TRBV30 and TRBJ2-7; 10 positions match TRBD2. Germline loops: CDR1 GTSNPN, CDR2 SVGIG (reference sequence). Losses at the gene ends were 5 bases for V and 1 base for J; bases not matched to a gene: 2. The CDR3 loop spans 13 amino acids. The CDR3 loop is CAWGLAVSYEQYF. The CDR3 nucleotides read TGTGCCTGGGGACTAGCGGTGTCCTACGAGCAGTACTTC.

The CDR3 region has the DNA TGTGCCAGTAGTAGATGGGGGACTACTGAAGCTTTCTTT. Translating it yields CASSRWGTTEAFF. The chain recombines TRBV19 with TRBJ1-1, with D possibly TRBD1 on 5 matching bases. The CDR3 runs to 13 residues. CDR1 is LNHDA and CDR2 is SQIVND in the germline V gene (reference sequence). V was cut by 4 bases and J by 5 bases, with 11 bases left in between.